The 18 T cell receptor beta chains below were found in one sample sequenced in a study of shared clonotypes between healthy human individuals. CD45RO-negative, CCR7-positively selected cells formed the naive CD8 fraction, excluding terminally differentiated effector memory CD45RA+ cells. This table comes from immunoSEQ multiplex PCR, and its TCRdb copy is limited to in-frame clones, with some not included. The table shows about 2.1 million clones, with just over 90% occurring only once. The specimen sequenced was naive CD8+ T cells from PBMCs. The receptor source for this set is a man younger than 30 in good health. Some clones in this sample may be carry-over from other donors' samples.

V and J are TRBV11-2 and TRBJ2-5; D is uncertain. This CDR3 is 15 amino acids long. Trimming removed 4 bases from V and 1 base from J, with 13 bases in between. CDR1 and CDR2 (germline): SGHAT, FQNNGV. The CDR3 DNA follows: TGTGCCAGCAGCTCAAAGGCGGCAGGCCAAGAGACCCAGTACTTC. It yields the protein CASSSKAAGQETQYF.

This chain links TRBV27 with TRBJ2-1, with D unresolved. Germline CDR1 and CDR2: MNHEY and SMNVEV (reference sequence). The CDR3 is 13 residues long. V was trimmed by 5 bases and J by 4 bases, leaving 9 bases between them. The CDR3 is CASSPGGYNEQFF. The DNA of the CDR3 is TGTGCCAGCAGTCCCGGTGGGTACAATGAGCAGTTCTTC.

This chain links TRBV27 with TRBJ1-4; no reliable D call. Germline V gene lookup returns CDR1 MNHEY and CDR2 SMNVEV (reference sequence). CDR3 length: 14 residues. V lost 5 bases, J lost 4 bases, and 11 bases lay in between. The CDR3 DNA reads as TGTGCCAGCAGTCGGGTAGGAGGTAATGAAAAACTGTTTTTT. This codes for CASSRVGGNEKLFF. Looking up the rest from reference TRBV27 and TRBJ1-4 gives the full variable domain: EAQVTQNPRYLITVTGKKLTVTCSQNMNHEYMSWYRQDPGLGLRQIYYSMNVEVTDKGDVPEGYKVSRKEKRNFPLILESPSPNQTSLYFCASSRVGGNEKLFFGSGTQLSVL.

This clone was seen a few times. In nucleotides, the CDR3 is TGTGCCAGCAGCCTGACTTTGGGGCCCGGGGAGCTGTTTTTT. It translates to CASSLTLGPGELFF. The chain links TRBV7-9 to TRBJ2-2, with a weak D call TRBD1 (5 bases). This CDR3 is 14 amino acids long. Trimming took off 5 bases at V and 6 bases at J, with 13 bases between the two ends. Germline V lookup: CDR1 SEHNR, CDR2 FQNEAQ (reference sequence).

The CDR3 nucleotides are TGTGCAACTAGATTGGGGGCCCAGGGCAATCAGCCCCAGCATTTT. Its protein product is CATRLGAQGNQPQHF. This chain joins TRBV27 and TRBJ1-5; TRBD1 might be the D (6 bases). The CDR3 covers 15 residues. Germline V gene lookup returns CDR1 MNHEY and CDR2 SMNVEV (reference sequence).

The chain carries TRBV11-1 and TRBJ2-3, with 15 positions matching TRBD2. Germline values: CDR1 SGHAT, CDR2 FQDESV (reference sequence). The CDR3 consists of 17 residues. J lost 10 bases, V lost 4 bases, and 12 bases had no gene match. The chain's CDR3 is CASSSYHGLAGGPPQYF. CDR3 DNA: TGTGCCAGCAGCTCCTACCATGGACTAGCGGGAGGGCCTCCGCAGTATTTT.

The CDR3 protein is CASGNPGQLYEQYF. In nucleotides, the CDR3 is TGTGCCAGCGGGAACCCGGGACAGCTTTACGAGCAGTACTTC. This chain connects TRBV5-8 to TRBJ2-7; 7 nucleotides line up with TRBD1. This CDR3 region has 14 residues. Unmatched junction bases numbered 11, after V lost 7 bases and J lost 4 bases. CDR1 and CDR2 from the germline V gene are SGHTS and YDEGEE. Together with reference TRBV5-8 and TRBJ2-7, the CDR3 gives the full variable domain: EAGVTQSPTHLIKTRGQQATLRCSPISGHTSVYWYQQALGLGLQFLLWYDEGEERNRGNFPPRFSGRQFPNYSSELNVNALELEDSALYLCASGNPGQLYEQYFGPGTRLTVT.

The chain couples TRBV11-2 to TRBJ2-1, with 11 bases matching TRBD2. This CDR3 region has 15 residues. The V and J ends lost 5 bases and 8 bases, in that order; junction bases with no gene match: 8. The germline V gene has CDR1 SGHAT and CDR2 FQNNGV. For the CDR3, the DNA is TGTGCCAGCAGCGACGTAGCGGGAGGGGAATATGAGCAGTTCTTC. It specifies CASSDVAGGEYEQFF.

The chain joins TRBV19 to TRBJ2-3; TRBD2 agrees at 13 bases. V lost 6 bases and J lost 5; bases outside the gene matches: 8. Germline loops: CDR1 LNHDA, CDR2 SQIVND (reference sequence). This CDR3 is 16 amino acids long. The CDR3 region is CASSKTSGRALDTQYF. The CDR3 DNA follows: TGTGCCAGTAGCAAAACTAGCGGGAGGGCCCTAGATACGCAGTATTTT.

This chain connects TRBV27 to TRBJ1-5, with 11 nucleotides matching TRBD1. V gave up 5 bases and J gave up 4 bases; unmatched junction bases: 1. The germline gives CDR1 MNHEY, CDR2 SMNVEV (reference sequence). The CDR3 covers 14 residues. The CDR3 DNA sequence: TGTGCCAGCAGTGGGACAGGGGGAAATCAGCCCCAGCATTTT. This encodes CASSGTGGNQPQHF.

The chain couples TRBV9 to TRBJ2-7; D possibly corresponds to TRBD2 (6 bases). The CDR3 runs 14 residues. V was shortened by 3 bases and J by 7 bases, with 17 bases between the two germline ends. Germline values: CDR1 SGDLS, CDR2 YYNGEE. The chain's CDR3 is CASSGPLAAWEQYF. The CDR3 bases are TGTGCCAGCAGCGGGCCCTTAGCGGCGTGGGAGCAGTACTTC.

The chain recombines TRBV7-9 with TRBJ2-7; D unresolved. CDR3 length: 12 residues. V was pared by 5 bases and J by 4 bases, with 9 bases between. In germline, CDR1 is SEHNR, CDR2 FQNEAQ (reference sequence). The CDR3 here is CASSADQYEQYF. The DNA for the CDR3 is TGTGCCAGCAGCGCAGATCAGTACGAGCAGTACTTC. The full variable domain, in which reference TRBV7-9 and TRBJ2-7 provide the parts outside the CDR3, is DTGVSQNPRHKITKRGQNVTFRCDPISEHNRLYWYRQTLGQGPEFLTYFQNEAQLEKSRLLSDRFSAERPKGSFSTLEIQRTEQGDSAMYLCASSADQYEQYFGPGTRLTVT.

This chain links TRBV28 with TRBJ1-1; D ambiguous. The germline V gene has CDR1 MDHEN and CDR2 SYDVKM. Trimming left V 1 base short and J 4 bases short, with 16 bases between. This CDR3 is 16 amino acids long. The CDR3 region is CASSLSRAGLGTEAFF. The CDR3 nucleotides are TGTGCCAGCAGTTTATCCCGCGCAGGATTGGGCACTGAAGCTTTCTTT.

The chain employs TRBV4-1 and TRBJ1-1, with 8 bases fitting TRBD1. Germline V gene lookup returns CDR1 MGHRA and CDR2 YSYEKL. The CDR3 is made up of 16 amino acids. Trimming at V came to 5 bases and at J to 0 bases, leaving 8 bases not matched to a gene. Written as DNA, the CDR3 is TGCGCCAGCAGCTACAGGGGGGCGGCAATGAACACTGAAGCTTTCTTT. Amino acid sequence: CASSYRGAAMNTEAFF.

V and J are TRBV7-9 and TRBJ2-7; either TRBD1 or TRBD2 may supply D (7 bases each). V was pared by 5 bases and J by 2 bases, with 13 bases between. Germline V gene data show CDR1 as SEHNR and CDR2 as FQNEAQ (reference sequence). The CDR3 is made up of 14 amino acids. Written as DNA, the CDR3 is TGTGCCAGCAGCGCGACAGGGAGGGCCTACGAGCAGTACTTC. Its protein is CASSATGRAYEQYF.

The chain carries TRBV9 and TRBJ2-1; 7 bases are a match to TRBD1. There are 17 residues in the CDR3. In germline, CDR1 is SGDLS, CDR2 YYNGEE. J was trimmed by 7 bases and V by 3 bases; bases with no gene match: 16. The CDR3 DNA reads as TGTGCCAGCAGCGAGTCCCCTGGGGCAGGGGGTGGGAATGAGCAGTTCTTC. It is translated as CASSESPGAGGGNEQFF.

With respect to this clone: Other DNA sequences in this specimen translate into the identical CDR3. The rearrangement joins TRBV6-5 to TRBJ1-1; D remains ambiguous. The CDR3 is 14 amino acids. CDR1 MNHEY and CDR2 SVGAGI come from the germline V gene. V was trimmed by 2 bases and J by 0 bases, leaving 7 bases between them. CDR3 in DNA: TGTGCCAGCAGTTACGGAGGATTGAACACTGAAGCTTTCTTT. Translation: CASSYGGLNTEAFF.

The chain carries TRBV19 and TRBJ2-5, with 7 bases that match TRBD1. The V gene's germline CDR1 is LNHDA and CDR2 SQIVND (reference sequence). The V segment lost 5 bases and the J segment 2 bases; nucleotides outside the gene matches: 5. This CDR3 is 14 amino acids long. The CDR3 reads CASSFRDRQETQYF. The CDR3 bases are TGTGCCAGTAGTTTCCGGGACAGACAAGAGACCCAGTACTTC.